This T cell receptor (beta chain) emerged from a study of cytotoxic CD8 clonotypes in ibrutinib-treated CLL. V shed 8 bases and J shed 6 bases, with 14 bases lying between them. Germline loops: CDR1 LNHDA, CDR2 SQIVND (reference sequence). This CDR3 is 12 amino acids long. Some clones are missing from TCRdb's copy, which holds only in-frame ones; the method was immunoSEQ multiplex PCR. The data show 250,000 or so clones, roughly 70% seen once. Notes on this clone: Its antigen is unidentified.

General observations from the study: Clonality showed a rise at ibrutinib response that reversed toward baseline at progression.

The TCR was taken from a human donor with chronic lymphocytic leukemia. The material was PBMCs, obtained after 24 months of ibrutinib treatment. V gene TRBV19 combines with J gene TRBJ2-7; D gene ambiguous. CDR3 region: CASGSQLSEQYF. The CDR3 DNA follows: TGTGCCAGTGGTTCCCAGTTGAGCGAGCAGTACTTC.